This passage covers 6 T cell receptor beta chains from one sample sequenced in a study of blood T cell repertoires in COVID-19. Profiling relied on immunoSEQ multiplex PCR, and the TCRdb table lists in-frame clones only, not all of them. The repertoire holds about 480,000 clones, roughly nine tenths seen once, with just under 2% in the top ten. The sample comprised PBMCs or T cells enriched from blood (not recorded which). These receptors all come from a woman aged 18-29 years with acute COVID-19.

In nucleotides, the CDR3 is TGTGCCAGCAGCCGGGGGACTAGCGGGAGATCCTACGAGCAGTACTTC. Its protein is CASSRGTSGRSYEQYF. This chain connects TRBV3-1 (or the pseudogene TRBV3-2) to TRBJ2-7; 14 bases align to TRBD2. The V gene end was trimmed by 4 bases and the J gene end by 1 base; junction bases not matched to a gene: 3. CDR3 length: 16 amino acids. Germline V gives CDR1 LGHDT, CDR2 YNNKEL (reference sequence).

This clone was recorded a few times. The J gene is TRBJ1-1, the V gene TRBV14, with 11 bases that match TRBD1. The CDR3 loop spans 15 amino acids. V dropped 4 bases and J dropped 5; count of bases not matched to a gene: 6. CDR1 is SGHDN, CDR2 FVKESK, per germline. The CDR3, as DNA: TGTGCCAGCAGCCGGACAGGGGGCAGGTGGACTGAAGCTTTCTTT. Translated, it gives CASSRTGGRWTEAFF.

The CDR3 bases are TGTGCCAGCAGTGACCTGTGGACTAGTCAGTACGAGCAGTACTTC. The encoded protein is CASSDLWTSQYEQYF. The chain joins TRBV6-1 to TRBJ2-7; the match to TRBD2 covers 7 bases. V dropped 3 bases and J dropped 4; count of bases not matched to a gene: 9. The V gene's germline CDR1 is MNHNS and CDR2 SASEGT. The length of the CDR3 is 15 residues.

The chain joins TRBV19 to TRBJ1-3, with 10 bases fitting TRBD1. The CDR3 is made up of 16 amino acids. CDR1 and CDR2 from the germline V gene are LNHDA and SQIVND (reference sequence). With V trimmed by 5 bases and J by 3 bases, 7 bases remained unmatched. For the CDR3, the DNA is TGTGCCAGTAGTGAAATCTGGACAGGGGGTGGAAACACCATATATTTT. This sequence encodes CASSEIWTGGGNTIYF.

This clone was seen just once. In DNA, the CDR3 is TGTGCCAGCAGCTTAGAACTCTCACCCCTCCACTTT. Its protein product is CASSLELSPLHF. V usage is TRBV7-2 and J usage is TRBJ1-6; the D is unclear. The CDR3 length is 12 residues. Germline loops: CDR1 SGHTA, CDR2 FQGNSA. Trimming took 1 base from V and 10 from J, leaving 5 bases between them.

V usage is TRBV28 and J usage is TRBJ1-2, with 7 bases matching TRBD1. Germline CDR1 reads MDHEN; CDR2 reads SYDVKM. The trim removed 6 bases at V and 7 bases at J, leaving 11 bases unmatched. This CDR3 contains 14 residues. The CDR3 is CASREQGPLGGYTF. The CDR3 bases are TGTGCCAGCAGGGAACAGGGGCCATTGGGTGGCTACACCTTC.